This T cell receptor beta chain stems from a study of blood T cells in healthy people across ages. V was clipped by 8 bases and J by 6 bases, with 17 bases between them. The CDR3 is made up of 15 amino acids. Germline CDR1 and CDR2: SNHLY and FYNNEI. The authors ran a second PCR of about 7 to 11 cycles using a sample-barcoded 5' primer and a J-beta primer mix. TCRdb reprocessed the 5' RACE reads with MiXCR, giving one entry per CDR3 protein. The sample lists about 1.7 million distinct CDR3 sequences; approximately 28% were seen once. The TCR sequence derives from a woman in her twenties or thirties in good health. This chain connects TRBV2 to TRBJ1-6, with D uncertain. The specimen was blood. The DNA of the CDR3 is TGTGCCAGCTCTATCTCACAGCGCGGTAATTCACCCCTCCACTTT. This sequence encodes CASSISQRGNSPLHF.